This TCR beta chain was observed in a study of identical twins. Study findings and constraints: Twin pairs had excess sharing that was weaker in beta out-of-frame sequences. There were fewer insertions in abundant cord blood beta clonotypes, but memory repertoires showed no such pattern.

Germline V gene data show CDR1 as WSHSY and CDR2 as SAAADI. CDR3 length equals 16 residues. With 6 bases clipped from V and 2 bases from J, the junction kept 12 bases outside the gene matches. About this clonotype itself: Its antigen remains unidentified.

The cDNA had a unique molecular identifier and a template-switch universal primer site. Each CDR3 protein gets one entry after TCRdb re-called the 5' RACE reads with MiXCR. The data contain approximately 680,000 distinct CDR3 sequences, under 8.5% of them seen just once; the ten biggest clones take up over 1.5%. The same sample was also used in a study of yellow fever vaccine responses in identical twins. Per that study: Twins reportedly mounted vaccine T cell responses that seemed partly convergent, partly personalized.

This receptor was taken from a woman between 18 and 30 years old in good health. The specimen sequenced was PBMCs. The J gene is TRBJ2-5, the V gene TRBV10-2, with TRBD1 matching 7 bases. The CDR3 region has the DNA TGCGCCAGCAGAGGGCGAAGGGACAGCCGTCAAGAGACCCAGTACTTC. This encodes CASRGRRDSRQETQYF.